A single sample is the source of the 28 T cell receptor beta chains below, sequenced in a study of lymphopenia after photon versus proton radiotherapy. The method was immunoSEQ multiplex PCR; TCRdb's version includes in-frame clones alone and lacks a portion of them. The sample yields 65,000 to 85,000 clones, around 90% seen once. Sequences were derived from peripheral blood, sampled from a patient treated with photon-based radiotherapy. The source is a woman between 40 and 50 years old with cholangiocarcinoma.

V gene TRBV5-6 combines with J gene TRBJ1-1; tentative D call: TRBD1 (6 bases). The CDR3 totals 15 residues. Between the trimmed V and J ends, which lost 6 bases and 4 bases, there was a span of 19 bases. The germline gives CDR1 SGHDT, CDR2 YYEEEE. The CDR3 sequence: CASTLIDRRGTEAFF. CDR3 DNA sequence: TGTGCCAGCACCCTCATTGACAGGAGGGGCACTGAAGCTTTCTTT.

This clone was seen a handful of times. The V and J genes are TRBV5-4 and TRBJ1-2; tentatively, D is TRBD1 (5 bases). The V end was cut by 0 bases, the J end by 4 bases, with 10 bases between. The germline CDR1 and CDR2 sequences are SGHNT and YYREEE (reference sequence). The CDR3 has 14 amino acids. CDR3 bases: TGTGCCAGCAGCTTGGCCAGGGAAACCTATGGCTACACCTTC. This gives the protein CASSLARETYGYTF. Looking up the rest from reference TRBV5-4 and TRBJ1-2 gives the full variable domain: ETGVTQSPTHLIKTRGQQVTLRCSSQSGHNTVSWYQQALGQGPQFIFQYYREEENGRGNFPPRFSGLQFPNYSSELNVNALELDDSALYLCASSLARETYGYTFGSGTRLTVV.

The rearrangement links TRBV11-2 to TRBJ2-7; possibly TRBD2 for D (5 bases). The CDR3 is made up of 15 amino acids. Germline V CDR1 and CDR2: SGHAT, FQNNGV. The V end lost 1 base, the J end lost 3 bases, and 13 bases lay between the germline ends. As DNA, the CDR3 is TGTGCCAGCAGCTTAGTGAGGGCACTGAGCTACGAGCAGTACTTC. Translated: CASSLVRALSYEQYF.

The gene calls are TRBV5-8 and TRBJ2-5; D remains unclear. Germline V CDR1 and CDR2: SGHTS, YDEGEE. Deletions cut 2 bases from V and 5 bases from J, with 10 bases between. This CDR3 is built from 13 residues. CDR3 DNA: TGTGCCAGCAGCTTAGAAAGGACGGAGACCCAGTACTTC. This gives the protein CASSLERTETQYF.

V is TRBV27 and J is TRBJ2-2, with D perhaps TRBD1 or TRBD2 (5 bases each). CDR1 MNHEY and CDR2 SMNVEV come from the germline V gene (reference sequence). V lost 2 bases to trimming and J lost 3 bases, with 7 bases between them. This CDR3 has 14 amino acids. This chain's CDR3 is CASSLGGDTGELFF. The CDR3 bases are TGTGCCAGCAGTTTAGGGGGAGACACCGGGGAGCTGTTTTTT.

This clone came up a few times. The J gene is TRBJ1-5, the V gene TRBV21-1. TRBV21-1 corresponds to a pseudogene. This CDR3 has 18 amino acids. The DNA of the CDR3 is TGTGCCAGCAGCAACTCCCGGGCCGAGGTATTCGGCAATCAGCCCCAGCATTTT. Translation: CASSNSRAEVFGNQPQHF.

The genes are TRBV15 and TRBJ2-7, with D tentatively TRBD1 (5 bases). Trimming cost V 5 bases and J 4 bases, with 15 bases left between them. This CDR3 comprises 14 residues. Germline V lookup: CDR1 LNHNV, CDR2 YYDKDF (reference sequence). CDR3 amino acids: CATSGTGAEYEQYF. CDR3 DNA sequence: TGTGCCACCAGCGGAACAGGCGCTGAATACGAGCAGTACTTC. Full variable domain (outside the CDR3, taken from reference TRBV15 and TRBJ2-7): DAMVIQNPRYQVTQFGKPVTLSCSQTLNHNVMYWYQQKSSQAPKLLFHYYDKDFNNEADTPDNFQSRRPNTSFCFLDIRSPGLGDTAMYLCATSGTGAEYEQYFGPGTRLTVT.

The table lists this clone with a count of one. The rearrangement uses TRBV28 and TRBJ1-2; 8 nucleotides match TRBD1. Trimming cost V 6 bases and J 1 base; bases outside gene matches: 10. Germline lookup yields CDR1 MDHEN and CDR2 SYDVKM. The CDR3 runs 16 residues. The CDR3 nucleotides are TGTGCCAGCAGGGGGAGGACAGGGAAGATTAACTATGGCTACACCTTC. As protein: CASRGRTGKINYGYTF.

The gene calls are TRBV14 and TRBJ1-4; a possible D gene is TRBD1 (5 bases). This CDR3 has 15 residues. Per germline, CDR1 SGHDN and CDR2 FVKESK. Trimming shortened V by 4 bases and J by 7 bases, and 16 bases separated the two germline ends. The CDR3 DNA reads as TGTGCCAGCAGCCCCCGTTTTTCGGGGCTTGAAAAACTGTTTTTT. Translated: CASSPRFSGLEKLFF.

This clone was detected once. This chain uses TRBV27 with TRBJ2-1; D gene ambiguous. Germline lookup yields CDR1 MNHEY and CDR2 SMNVEV (reference sequence). V shed 6 bases and J shed 0 bases, with 9 bases lying between them. This CDR3 contains 14 residues. The CDR3 bases are TGTGCCAGCAGCTTAGATAGCTCCTACAATGAGCAGTTCTTC. Protein product: CASSLDSSYNEQFF.

This clone turned up a few times. The V call is TRBV25-1, the J call TRBJ1-6; 8 nucleotides align to TRBD1. Unmatched junction bases numbered 11, after V lost 4 bases and J lost 9 bases. The CDR3 length is 16 residues. CDR1 MGHDK and CDR2 SYGVNS come from the germline V gene. Here the CDR3 reads CASSGQDRAMGSPLHF. For the CDR3, the DNA is TGTGCCAGCAGTGGACAGGACAGGGCGATGGGTTCACCCCTCCACTTT.

V gene TRBV29-1 combines with J gene TRBJ2-7; 7 positions agree with TRBD2. The CDR3 spans 15 residues. V dropped 6 bases and J dropped 0; count of bases not matched to a gene: 11. Germline V gene sequence: CDR1 SQVTM, CDR2 ANQGSEA. CDR3 nucleotides: TGCAGCGTGCTTAAGTTGCGGGAGCTCTCCTACGAGCAGTACTTC. Amino acids: CSVLKLRELSYEQYF.

The gene calls are TRBV20-1 and TRBJ1-1, with a weak D call TRBD1 (5 bases). This CDR3 has 10 residues. Trimming left V 6 bases short and J 8 bases short, with 10 bases between. The germline V gene encodes CDR1 DFQATT and CDR2 SNEGSKA (reference sequence). CDR3 amino acids: CSAGRGEAFF. CDR3 nucleotide sequence: TGCAGTGCAGGGAGGGGAGAAGCTTTCTTT.

V and J are TRBV5-1 and TRBJ2-1; TRBD1 aligns across 8 bases. This CDR3 contains 15 residues. Looked up from germline, CDR1 is SGHRS and CDR2 is YFSETQ. The V and J ends lost 4 bases and 4 bases, in that order; junction bases with no gene match: 7. CDR3 residues: CASSPPGQVYNEQFF. The CDR3 nucleotides read TGCGCCAGCAGCCCGCCGGGACAGGTATACAATGAGCAGTTCTTC.

The chain combines TRBV5-1 with TRBJ1-2, with 8 bases matching TRBD1. Germline loops: CDR1 SGHRS, CDR2 YFSETQ. This CDR3 contains 18 residues. V lost 3 bases and J lost 1; bases outside the gene matches: 14. Here the CDR3 reads CASSSQPGQVNSNYGYTF. The CDR3 nucleotides read TGCGCCAGCAGCTCCCAACCGGGACAGGTGAATAGTAACTATGGCTACACCTTC.

The V and J genes are TRBV5-6 and TRBJ1-1; D call uncertain. Germline CDR1 and CDR2: SGHDT and YYEEEE. This CDR3 has 14 amino acids. V was clipped by 2 bases and J by 6 bases, with 14 bases between them. CDR3 in amino acids: CASSFRQSGSEAFF. The CDR3 region has the DNA TGTGCCAGCAGCTTCCGGCAATCCGGATCTGAAGCTTTCTTT. Full variable domain (remainder filled in from reference TRBV5-6 and TRBJ1-1): DAGVTQSPTHLIKTRGQQVTLRCSPKSGHDTVSWYQQALGQGPQFIFQYYEEEERQRGNFPDRFSGHQFPNYSSELNVNALLLGDSALYLCASSFRQSGSEAFFGQGTRLTVV.

The V gene is TRBV5-1, the J gene TRBJ1-5; a possible D gene is TRBD1 (5 bases). V was clipped by 2 bases and J by 1 base, with 7 bases between them. CDR1 and CDR2 from the germline V gene are SGHRS and YFSETQ. The length of the CDR3 is 14 residues. The CDR3 DNA follows: TGCGCCAGCAGCTTTGGGGGGAGCAATCAGCCCCAGCATTTT. Encoded protein: CASSFGGSNQPQHF. The complete variable domain, with remaining parts taken from reference TRBV5-1 and TRBJ1-5, reads KAGVTQTPRYLIKTRGQQVTLSCSPISGHRSVSWYQQTPGQGLQFLFEYFSETQRNKGNFPGRFSGRQFSNSRSEMNVSTLELGDSALYLCASSFGGSNQPQHFGDGTRLSIL.

The chain employs TRBV28 and TRBJ1-4, with D hard to call. Germline V gene lookup returns CDR1 MDHEN and CDR2 SYDVKM. The CDR3 runs 13 residues. Trimming took off 5 bases at V and 8 bases at J, with 12 bases between the two ends. DNA of the CDR3: TGTGCCAGCAGTCCCTCCTTGGGGGAAAAACTGTTTTTT. Translation: CASSPSLGEKLFF.

This clone was counted a few times. Without the conserved terminal phenylalanine or tryptophan, this CDR3 likely stems from a read error. The DNA is omitted, as the CDR3 cannot be located on it reliably, and the CDR3 follows TCRdb's listing. The V and J genes are TRBV6-1 and TRBJ1-2; the table's D call, TRBD1, has no DNA check behind it. Germline CDR1 and CDR2: MNHNS and SASEGT. The CDR3 is 8 residues long, ends included. The CDR3 sequence: CASSGQVS.

The chain joins TRBV28 to TRBJ1-6; D is uncertain. Germline CDR1 and CDR2: MDHEN and SYDVKM. V was shortened by 3 bases and J by 9 bases, with 12 bases between the two germline ends. This CDR3 is built from 14 residues. CDR3 coding DNA: TGTGCCAGCAGTTTGGGGTCGACCGGTTCACCCCTCCACTTT. It yields the protein CASSLGSTGSPLHF.

This clone was counted a single time. The CDR3 sequence: CASSVGPGAGGQETQYF. The CDR3 DNA is TGTGCCAGCAGCGTAGGGCCCGGAGCGGGGGGGCAAGAGACCCAGTACTTC. V is TRBV9 and J is TRBJ2-5; 10 positions agree with TRBD2. There are 17 residues in the CDR3. From germline, CDR1 is SGDLS and CDR2 YYNGEE. Germline trimming cut 0 bases from V and 2 bases from J; bases unmatched to any gene: 7.

This clone has only one observation. The CDR3 DNA reads as TGTGCCAGCCAGAGGGACGCCTATGGCTACACCTTC. Its translation: CASQRDAYGYTF. The rearrangement uses TRBV6-1 and TRBJ1-2; possibly TRBD1 for D (5 bases). V was pared by 8 bases and J by 4 bases, with 11 bases between. This CDR3 region has 12 residues. Germline V gene lookup returns CDR1 MNHNS and CDR2 SASEGT.

The V call is TRBV28, the J call TRBJ2-6, with D unresolved. The CDR3 consists of 17 residues. V lost 6 bases, J lost 2 bases, and 17 bases lay in between. Germline V CDR1 and CDR2: MDHEN, SYDVKM. CDR3 sequence (DNA): TGTGCCAGCAGCGGGTATCCGGGCGGTCCTGGGGCCAACGTCCTGACTTTC. This encodes CASSGYPGGPGANVLTF.

The chain joins TRBV5-4 to TRBJ1-1; the match to TRBD1 covers 11 bases. V lost 0 bases to trimming and J lost 1 base; unmatched junction nucleotides: 8. CDR3 size: 18 residues. Germline CDR1 is SGHNT and CDR2 is YYREEE (reference sequence). CDR3 region: CASSLAGQGAIGNTEAFF. In DNA form, the CDR3 reads TGTGCCAGCAGCTTGGCTGGACAGGGGGCGATTGGGAACACTGAAGCTTTCTTT.

The genes are TRBV9 and TRBJ2-1, with 8 bases aligning to TRBD2. Germline lookup yields CDR1 SGDLS and CDR2 YYNGEE. V lost 4 bases, J lost 0 bases, and 6 bases stayed unmatched. CDR3 size: 16 residues. CDR3 loop: CASSPHGGGSYNEQFF. DNA of the CDR3: TGTGCCAGCAGCCCTCACGGGGGGGGCTCCTACAATGAGCAGTTCTTC.

CDR3 region: CASSLGAGVAYEQYF. The CDR3 bases are TGTGCCAGCAGCTTAGGGGCAGGGGTGGCCTACGAGCAGTACTTC. This chain connects TRBV7-6 to TRBJ2-7; maybe TRBD1 (6 bases). V lost 1 base to trimming and J lost 2 bases, with 12 bases between them. From germline, CDR1 is SGHVS and CDR2 FNYEAQ. The CDR3 is 15 residues long. The full variable domain, its missing parts supplied by reference TRBV7-6 and TRBJ2-7, is GAGVSQSPRYKVTKRGQDVALRCDPISGHVSLYWYRQALGQGPEFLTYFNYEAQQDKSGLPNDRFSAERPEGSISTLTIQRTEQRDSAMYRCASSLGAGVAYEQYFGPGTRLTVT.

J is TRBJ2-1 and V is TRBV6-5; 8 bases are shared with TRBD2. With V trimmed by 5 bases and J by 4 bases, 4 bases remained unmatched. CDR1 is MNHEY and CDR2 is SVGAGI in the germline V gene. The CDR3 length is 14 residues. CDR3 amino acids: CASSIKREYNEQFF. In DNA form, the CDR3 reads TGTGCCAGCAGTATAAAGCGGGAGTACAATGAGCAGTTCTTC.

The count of this clone is one. This chain uses TRBV27 with TRBJ2-7; no firm D call. Trimming pared 5 bases from V and 2 bases from J, leaving 13 bases between. This CDR3 comprises 14 residues. Looked up from germline, CDR1 is MNHEY and CDR2 is SMNVEV (reference sequence). Here the CDR3 reads CASSASRGPYEQYF. CDR3 bases: TGTGCCAGCAGTGCGTCTCGTGGGCCCTACGAGCAGTACTTC.